This TCR beta chain came from a study of molecular identifiers for immune sequencing clone quantification. Points from the study as a whole: Underestimated sizes of highly expanded clones could result from identical TCR molecules that share a barcode.

To note about this clonotype: What it binds is unknown.

Germline trimming cut 5 bases from V and 0 bases from J; bases unmatched to any gene: 12. There are 17 residues in the CDR3. Germline CDR1 and CDR2: MDHEN and SYDVKM. Using 10%, 30% or 50% RNA, naive CD8 libraries were derived from about 21,000 to 970,000 sorted cells. As CD8+CD4-CCR7+CD45RA+ cells, naive CD8 T cells were sorted. Previously described methods and listed TCR primers were used for bulk TCR libraries. Each CDR3 protein gets one entry after TCRdb re-called the PCR reads with MiXCR. The data show about 640,000 distinct CDR3 sequences, about 20% seen once. The receptor was isolated from a human donor in good health. Some libraries in this study had Jurkat cell RNA spiked in. The specimen was naive CD8+ T cells from blood, with Jurkat cell RNA spiked in. The subset was: FACS-sorted CD8+CD4-CCR7+CD45RA+ naive T cells. V is TRBV28 and J is TRBJ2-7, with 8 bases fitting TRBD1. CDR3 amino acids: CASSRGQGFASSYEQYF. DNA for the CDR3: TGTGCCAGCAGTCGAGGACAGGGTTTCGCGAGCTCCTACGAGCAGTACTTC.